The T cell receptor (beta chain) under discussion was sequenced for a study of Ad26.COV2.S vaccination and SARS-CoV-2 variants. In the study overall: Into the muscle, Ad26.COV2.S was dosed once or twice, 56 days apart.

The V gene lost 4 bases and the J gene lost 3 bases, with 11 bases spanning the gap. The CDR3 runs 14 residues. Per germline, CDR1 KGHDR and CDR2 SFDVKD. Sequenced by immunoSEQ multiplex PCR; TCRdb stores in-frame clones only, minus some. Of about 440,000 clones in the sample, 90% were seen once. Treatment here: about 20 received Ad26.COV2.S at low or high dose, single or two shots; 5 received placebo; per-sample allocation not given. Sampling took place 63 days after the first vaccine or placebo injection. Recruitment in Boston yielded a donor of adult age, 18-55 years. Wuhan-strain SARS-CoV-2 spike was expressed by the Ad26 vector that made up the vaccine.

This chain links TRBV24-1 with TRBJ2-5; unclear D gene. Sequencing was performed on peripheral blood, taken in a trial of Ad26.COV2.S vaccine versus placebo. This clonotype was obtained from a person between 18 and 65 years old who received the Ad26.COV2.S COVID-19 vaccine or a placebo. CDR3: CATSDRDAEETQYF. In DNA, the CDR3 is TGTGCCACCAGTGACCGCGACGCAGAAGAGACCCAGTACTTC.